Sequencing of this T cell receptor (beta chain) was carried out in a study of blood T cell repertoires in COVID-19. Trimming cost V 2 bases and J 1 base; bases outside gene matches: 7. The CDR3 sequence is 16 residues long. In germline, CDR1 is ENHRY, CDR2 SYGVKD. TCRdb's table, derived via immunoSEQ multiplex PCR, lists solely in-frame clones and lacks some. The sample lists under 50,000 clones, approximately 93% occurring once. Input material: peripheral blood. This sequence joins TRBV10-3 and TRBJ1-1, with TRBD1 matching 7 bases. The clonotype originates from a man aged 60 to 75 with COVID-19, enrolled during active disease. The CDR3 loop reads CAISEGAGGRNTEAFF. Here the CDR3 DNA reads TGTGCCATCAGTGAGGGGGCAGGGGGGAGGAACACTGAAGCTTTCTTT.